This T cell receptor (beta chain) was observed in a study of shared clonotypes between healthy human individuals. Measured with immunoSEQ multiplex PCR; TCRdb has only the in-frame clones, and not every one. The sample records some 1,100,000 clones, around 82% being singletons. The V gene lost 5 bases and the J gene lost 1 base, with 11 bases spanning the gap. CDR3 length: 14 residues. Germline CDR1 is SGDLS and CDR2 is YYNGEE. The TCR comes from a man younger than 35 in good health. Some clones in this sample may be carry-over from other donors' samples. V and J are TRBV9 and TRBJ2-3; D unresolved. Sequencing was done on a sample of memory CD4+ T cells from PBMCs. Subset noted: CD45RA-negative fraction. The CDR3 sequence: CASSVGSRTDTQYF. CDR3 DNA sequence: TGTGCCAGCAGTGTTGGATCCCGCACAGATACGCAGTATTTT. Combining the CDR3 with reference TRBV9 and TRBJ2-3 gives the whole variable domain DSGVTQTPKHLITATGQRVTLRCSPRSGDLSVYWYQQSLDQGLQFLIQYYNGEERAKGNILERFSAQQFPDLHSELNLSSLELGDSALYFCASSVGSRTDTQYFGPGTRLTVL.